These T cell receptor beta chains were read from a single sample in a study of T cell responses to AZD1222 COVID-19 vaccine. Measured with immunoSEQ multiplex PCR; TCRdb has only the in-frame clones, and not every one. The sample has roughly 110,000 clones, approximately 93% seen once. This specimen consisted of peripheral blood, obtained on day 0 of AZD1222 vaccination. The receptors stem from an adult in good health. The CDR3 runs from the conserved cysteine through the conserved F or W. The D gene is left open where the match is weak. Not all rows give a size; the values are once, few, many and, for expanded clones, a class.

.	.	TRBV11-3	TRBJ1-3	13	TGTGCCAGCAGCTCGCGGGAGGGGAACACCATATATTTT	CASSSREGNTIYF
.	TRBD1	TRBV7-3	TRBJ1-5	13	TGTGCCAGCAGCCCCCAGGGGGGACAGCCCCAGCATTTT	CASSPQGGQPQHF
.	.	TRBV6-6	TRBJ2-1	15	TGTGCCAGCAGCCACTTGGGGGGGCGAAACAATGAGCAGTTCTTC	CASSHLGGRNNEQFF
.	.	TRBV30	TRBJ1-6	14	TGTGCCTGGAGTGTATCAGATTCAAATTCACCCCTCCACTTT	CAWSVSDSNSPLHF
.	.	TRBV4-2	TRBJ1-2	16	TGTGCCAGCAGCCAAGGAATTCTGACGGTGAACTATGGCTACACCTTC	CASSQGILTVNYGYTF
.	.	TRBV5-6	TRBJ1-2	16	TGTGCCAGCAGCTCGTCCCGGGACATATTTTTCTATGGCTACACCTTC	CASSSSRDIFFYGYTF
.	.	TRBV7-9	TRBJ1-4	16	TGTGCCAGCAGCTTAGCGCTTTCAGGGTTCGGGGAAAAACTGTTTTTT	CASSLALSGFGEKLFF
.	.	TRBV28	TRBJ2-7	16	TGTGCCAGCAGTATTCACCGGCCTCAAATTCACTACGAGCAGTACTTC	CASSIHRPQIHYEQYF
.	.	TRBV27	TRBJ1-5	13	TGTGCCAGCAGCCGGGACACAAATCAGCCCCAGCATTTT	CASSRDTNQPQHF
.	.	TRBV7-2	TRBJ1-2	16	TGTGCCAGCAGCTTAGAGGGGATAGACGCGCACTATGGCTACACCTTC	CASSLEGIDAHYGYTF
few	.	TRBV29-1	TRBJ1-1	14	TGCAGCGCGTCTTCCAGGGGTCGGAACACTGAAGCTTTCTTT	CSASSRGRNTEAFF
once	.	TRBV7-7	TRBJ2-3	14	TGTGCCAGCAGCCTAAGGCTCGGGACAGATACGCAGTATTTT	CASSLRLGTDTQYF
.	TRBD1	TRBV11-3	TRBJ2-2	16	TGTGCCAGCAGCCCGGGACAGGGTAAATACACCGGGGAGCTGTTTTTT	CASSPGQGKYTGELFF
.	TRBD2	TRBV9	TRBJ2-3	15	TGTGCCAGCAGCCCTTGGACTAGCGGGGGAGATACGCAGTATTTT	CASSPWTSGGDTQYF
.	.	TRBV3-1/TRBV3-2	TRBJ1-5	10	TGTGCCAGCAGCTATGTGCCCCAGCATTTT	CASSYVPQHF
medium-sized	.	TRBV28	TRBJ1-4	14	TGTGCCAGCAGTAAGACGGGGAGTAATGAAAAACTGTTTTTT	CASSKTGSNEKLFF
.	.	TRBV9	TRBJ2-1	15	TGTGCCAGCAGCGTTGCGGACTTGTCCTACAATGAGCAGTTCTTC	CASSVADLSYNEQFF
.	.	TRBV27	TRBJ2-7	14	TGTGCCAGCAGTTTTATTTCCAAGGACTACGAGCAGTACTTC	CASSFISKDYEQYF
.	.	TRBV6-5	TRBJ1-1	10	TGTGCCAGCGGGGAGATTGAAGCTTTCTTT	CASGEIEAFF
.	.	TRBV5-5	TRBJ1-6	14	TGTGCCAGCACCAAGGTGGGGCAGGGTTCACCCCTCCACTTT	CASTKVGQGSPLHF
.	.	TRBV5-1	TRBJ1-1	14	TGCGCCAGCAGCTACCAAACAGGGAACACTGAAGCTTTCTTT	CASSYQTGNTEAFF
.	.	TRBV7-2	TRBJ2-7	13	TGTGCCAGCAGCTCTCCTAGTACCTACGAGCAGTACTTC	CASSSPSTYEQYF
.	TRBD1	TRBV5-1	TRBJ2-2	15	TGCGCCAGCAGCTCGAAGGACAGGCTGACCGGGGAGCTGTTTTTT	CASSSKDRLTGELFF
few	.	TRBV4-1	TRBJ2-2	13	TGCGCCAGCAGCCAAAGGTTTCTCGGGGAGCTGTTTTTT	CASSQRFLGELFF
once	TRBD2	TRBV3-1/TRBV3-2	TRBJ2-2	21	TGTGCCAGCAGCCCTAACCTTCCCGGGACTAGCGGGGGGGCAGGTCACGGGGAGCTGTTTTTT	CASSPNLPGTSGGAGHGELFF
.	TRBD2	TRBV7-6	TRBJ2-2	17	TGTGCCAGCAGCAGGACTAGCGGGGGACTGAACACCGGGGAGCTGTTTTTT	CASSRTSGGLNTGELFF
.	.	TRBV10-2	TRBJ1-2	16	TGCGCCAGCAGTGAGTTTTTCACCGGGACGGACAATTATCTCCCCTTC	CASSEFFTGTDNYLPF
once	.	TRBV7-2	TRBJ2-1	15	TGTGCCAGCAGCTTAGCGTACCAGACATGGCATGAGCAGTTCTTC	CASSLAYQTWHEQFF
.	.	TRBV6-5	TRBJ1-6	14	TGTGCCAGCAGTTATCTCCGGGGACATTCACCCCTCCACTTT	CASSYLRGHSPLHF
once	TRBD1	TRBV7-6	TRBJ1-2	13	TGTGCCAGCAGCTCGGGACAGAACTATGGCTACACCTTC	CASSSGQNYGYTF
.	.	TRBV29-1	TRBJ2-7	13	TGCAGCGTTGAGTCGGGTGGGACCTACGAGCAGTACTTC	CSVESGGTYEQYF
.	.	TRBV5-4	TRBJ1-3	15	TGTGCCAGCAGCTTGCAGGGGACGAGTGGAAACACCATATATTTT	CASSLQGTSGNTIYF
.	.	TRBV21-1	TRBJ1-5	16	TGTGCCAGCCTGTCCCCCGGGGACAGATACAATCAGCCCCAGCATTTT	CASLSPGDRYNQPQHF
.	.	TRBV6-5	TRBJ1-1	15	TGTGCCAGCATTCGGACCGTGGACAGTCACACTGAAGCTTTCTTT	CASIRTVDSHTEAFF
once	TRBD1	TRBV6-2/TRBV6-3	TRBJ1-5	14	TGTGCCAGCAGTTCGACAGGGTTTGTTCAGCCCCAGCATTTT	CASSSTGFVQPQHF
.	TRBD1	TRBV19	TRBJ1-5	17	TGTGCCAGTAGTAAGGGGGCAGGGCCATATAGCAATCAGCCCCAGCATTTT	CASSKGAGPYSNQPQHF
.	TRBD1	TRBV15	TRBJ1-1	14	TGTGCCACCAGCAGACAAGGGACAGACACTGAAGCTTTCTTT	CATSRQGTDTEAFF
.	TRBD1	TRBV9	TRBJ1-2	14	TGTGCCAGCAGCGGCCGGACAGGGACCCATGGCTACACCTTC	CASSGRTGTHGYTF
.	TRBD1	TRBV28	TRBJ2-5	16	TGTGCCAGCAGTTTATATGGGACAGGGTGGGGTGAGACCCAGTACTTC	CASSLYGTGWGETQYF
.	.	TRBV18	TRBJ2-5	13	TGTGCCAGCTCACCAGAGAGCGTGGAGACCCAGTACTTC	CASSPESVETQYF
.	.	TRBV12-3/TRBV12-4	TRBJ1-1	12	TGTGCCAGCAGTTTAAGGGGGAATGAAGCTTTCTTT	CASSLRGNEAFF
.	.	TRBV19	TRBJ1-4	17	TGTGCCAGTTCCGACGCCCTTTACAGACAACGGGATGAAAAACTGTTTTTT	CASSDALYRQRDEKLFF
.	.	TRBV25-1	TRBJ1-2	12	TGTGCCAGCAGTGTAGGGCAGTTTCTCTACACCTTC	CASSVGQFLYTF
.	TRBD1	TRBV14	TRBJ1-1	13	TGTGCCAGCAGCCAAACAGGGGAAATTGAAGCTTTCTTT	CASSQTGEIEAFF
.	.	TRBV4-3	TRBJ2-7	14	TGCGCCAGCAGCCAAGAAAGGGGATTCTACGAGCAGTACTTC	CASSQERGFYEQYF
.	TRBD1	TRBV28	TRBJ1-5	15	TGTGCCAGCAGTTTATCCCGACAGGGAGTCAGGCCCCAGCATTTT	CASSLSRQGVRPQHF
once	.	TRBV7-8	TRBJ1-1	12	TGTGCCAGCGGTCCAGGGGTCACTGAAGCTTTCTTT	CASGPGVTEAFF
.	.	TRBV30	TRBJ2-4	11	TGTGCCTGGAGGGTAACTTCCGTTCAGTACTTC	CAWRVTSVQYF
once	.	TRBV5-4	TRBJ1-1	13	TGTGCCAGCAGCTTGGACCAAAACACTGAAGCTTTCTTT	CASSLDQNTEAFF
.	.	TRBV10-3	TRBJ1-1	15	TGTGCCATCAGTGAGACCGAGGGGAGAAACGATGAAGCTTTCTTT	CAISETEGRNDEAFF
.	TRBD1	TRBV28	TRBJ2-4	16	TGTGCCAGCAGTTTACATACAGGGGGGGCCAAAAACATTCAGTACTTC	CASSLHTGGAKNIQYF
few	TRBD2	TRBV4-3	TRBJ2-5	17	TGCGCCAGCAGCCAAGATCTCACTAGCGGACCCCAAGAGACCCAGTACTTC	CASSQDLTSGPQETQYF
.	TRBD1	TRBV5-5	TRBJ2-7	15	TGTGCCAGCAGGGTAGACAGGGGGGGAGTATACGAGCAGTACTTC	CASRVDRGGVYEQYF
.	.	TRBV4-2	TRBJ1-2	16	TGTGCCAGCAGCCAAGATACAGGCAGAACTAACTATGGCTACACCTTC	CASSQDTGRTNYGYTF
once	TRBD1	TRBV5-6	TRBJ1-2	15	TGTGCCAGCAGCAACAGACAGGGGTCCCACTATGGCTACACCTTC	CASSNRQGSHYGYTF